Listed below are T cell receptor beta chains from one sample, sequenced in a study of PD-L1 blockade in urothelial cancer. Measured with immunoSEQ multiplex PCR; TCRdb has only the in-frame clones, and not every one. The sample lists roughly 2,500 clones, about 30% occurring once. The sample in question was tumor tissue, obtained before atezolizumab (anti-PD-L1) treatment. These receptors were obtained from an older man with urothelial cancer. Each CDR3 is given with its conserved first and last residue. D genes are given only for firm matches. Clone size is stated in some rows and not others, as once, few, many or a class when expanded.

CDR3 DNA: TGTGCCAGCAGTTTAAGGGGTGGGGCGCCCGAGCAGTACTTC
CDR3 protein: CASSLRGGAPEQYF
J gene: TRBJ2-7
clone size: few
D gene: -
V gene: TRBV6-8

CDR3 DNA: TGTGCCAGCAGTTACTCGGGCGCCGCGGAGCAGTTCTTC
CDR3 protein: CASSYSGAAEQFF
J gene: TRBJ2-1
clone size: -
D gene: -
V gene: TRBV6-7

CDR3 DNA: TGCGCCAGCAGCCAAGATCTACAGGGATATCAGCCCCAGCATTTT
CDR3 protein: CASSQDLQGYQPQHF
J gene: TRBJ1-5
clone size: few
D gene: -
V gene: TRBV1

CDR3 DNA: TGCGCCAGCAGCTATCGAGCGGGGGGCCCCTTTTACGAGCAGTACTTC
CDR3 protein: CASSYRAGGPFYEQYF
J gene: TRBJ2-7
clone size: few
D gene: TRBD2
V gene: TRBV4-1

CDR3 DNA: TGTGCCAGCATAGCCGGTACAGCTGGCTCCTACGAGCAGTACTTC
CDR3 protein: CASIAGTAGSYEQYF
J gene: TRBJ2-7
clone size: -
D gene: -
V gene: TRBV9

CDR3 DNA: TGTGCCAGCAGCTCTGCAGGGATCTCCTACGAGCAGTACTTC
CDR3 protein: CASSSAGISYEQYF
J gene: TRBJ2-7
clone size: medium-sized
D gene: -
V gene: TRBV11-3

CDR3 DNA: TGTGCCAGTAGGCTGAGGGCCCTCTCTGGGGCCAACGTCCTGACTTTC
CDR3 protein: CASRLRALSGANVLTF
J gene: TRBJ2-6
clone size: few
D gene: -
V gene: TRBV19

CDR3 DNA: TGTGCCAGCAGCCCAAGTTGGGGGTGGCAGCCCCAGCATTTT
CDR3 protein: CASSPSWGWQPQHF
J gene: TRBJ1-5
clone size: medium-sized
D gene: -
V gene: TRBV11-3

CDR3 DNA: TGTGCCAGCAGCGCACAGGGGTGGAACACTGAAGCTTTCTTT
CDR3 protein: CASSAQGWNTEAFF
J gene: TRBJ1-1
clone size: -
D gene: TRBD1
V gene: TRBV7-6

CDR3 DNA: TGTGCCAGCAGTAAGTGGGACAGGGCTTCACCCCTCCACTTT
CDR3 protein: CASSKWDRASPLHF
J gene: TRBJ1-6
clone size: -
D gene: TRBD1
V gene: TRBV2

CDR3 DNA: TGCAGCGCCGTCTGGGGGCTCAATCAGCCCCAGCATTTT
CDR3 protein: CSAVWGLNQPQHF
J gene: TRBJ1-5
clone size: -
D gene: -
V gene: TRBV29-1

CDR3 DNA: TGTGCCACCAACGAACAGGGGCGCAACTCTGGAAACACCATATATTTT
CDR3 protein: CATNEQGRNSGNTIYF
J gene: TRBJ1-3
clone size: few
D gene: TRBD1
V gene: TRBV6-8

CDR3 DNA: TGTGCCAGTAGTATATCCTGGGGCGGCACTGAAGCTTTCTTT
CDR3 protein: CASSISWGGTEAFF
J gene: TRBJ1-1
clone size: -
D gene: -
V gene: TRBV19

CDR3 DNA: TGTGCCAGTAGTGAAAGAATACAGGGGACGAATTGGGCTTTCTTT
CDR3 protein: CASSERIQGTNWAFF
J gene: TRBJ1-1
clone size: -
D gene: TRBD1
V gene: TRBV19

CDR3 DNA: TGTGCCAGTAGTCAGCAGACAGGGAAAAGCTCTGGAAACATCATATATTTT
CDR3 protein: CASSQQTGKSSGNIIYF
J gene: TRBJ1-3
clone size: -
D gene: TRBD1
V gene: TRBV19

CDR3 DNA: TGTGCCAGCAGTGTCGGTAGCACAGATACGCAGTATTTT
CDR3 protein: CASSVGSTDTQYF
J gene: TRBJ2-3
clone size: -
D gene: -
V gene: TRBV28

CDR3 DNA: TGCGCCAGCAGCTTGGCCCAGGGATTTGGGGAAAAACTGTTTTTT
CDR3 protein: CASSLAQGFGEKLFF
J gene: TRBJ1-4
clone size: -
D gene: -
V gene: TRBV5-1

CDR3 DNA: TGTGCCAGCACGGGAGGACCGGGACAGTCACCTAGTTTCTACGAGCAGTACTTC
CDR3 protein: CASTGGPGQSPSFYEQYF
J gene: TRBJ2-7
clone size: -
D gene: -
V gene: TRBV6-8

CDR3 DNA: TGTGCCAGCAGCAATTCAGAGGGCCCTGAAAAACTGTTTTTT
CDR3 protein: CASSNSEGPEKLFF
J gene: TRBJ1-4
clone size: few
D gene: -
V gene: TRBV28

CDR3 DNA: TGTGCCTGGAGTACAGGGGGCGGGTATGGCTACACCTTC
CDR3 protein: CAWSTGGGYGYTF
J gene: TRBJ1-2
clone size: -
D gene: TRBD1
V gene: TRBV30

CDR3 DNA: TGTGCCAGCAGTGATGGGACAGGGAGTGGAGGGACTGAAGCTTTCTTT
CDR3 protein: CASSDGTGSGGTEAFF
J gene: TRBJ1-1
clone size: few
D gene: TRBD1
V gene: TRBV2

CDR3 DNA: TGTGCCAGCAGCAACCGACCGGGGGCTTATCTTGAAGCTTTCTTT
CDR3 protein: CASSNRPGAYLEAFF
J gene: TRBJ1-1
clone size: few
D gene: -
V gene: TRBV11-3

CDR3 DNA: TGCGCCAGCAGCTTAAGGGGGACGGATTATGAAAAACTGTTTTTT
CDR3 protein: CASSLRGTDYEKLFF
J gene: TRBJ1-4
clone size: few
D gene: -
V gene: TRBV5-1

CDR3 DNA: TGCGCCAGCAGTGAGGCAGGGATTGTTGGCGAGCAGTACTTC
CDR3 protein: CASSEAGIVGEQYF
J gene: TRBJ2-7
clone size: -
D gene: -
V gene: TRBV10-2

CDR3 DNA: TGTGCCAGTAGTATAAACCGGGACGGCACTGAAGCTTTCTTT
CDR3 protein: CASSINRDGTEAFF
J gene: TRBJ1-1
clone size: -
D gene: -
V gene: TRBV19

CDR3 DNA: TGTGCCAGCTCACCAGGGATTGGGGGGGGCGAGCAGTACTTC
CDR3 protein: CASSPGIGGGEQYF
J gene: TRBJ2-7
clone size: -
D gene: TRBD2
V gene: TRBV18

CDR3 DNA: TGTGCCAGCAGTAAAACAGTGAACACTGAAGCTTTCTTT
CDR3 protein: CASSKTVNTEAFF
J gene: TRBJ1-1
clone size: large
D gene: -
V gene: TRBV6-8

CDR3 DNA: TGTGCCAGCGGACAGGGAAACACCATATATTTT
CDR3 protein: CASGQGNTIYF
J gene: TRBJ1-3
clone size: -
D gene: -
V gene: TRBV6-7